The next 3 T cell receptor beta chains were all read from a single sample in a study of blood T cell repertoires in COVID-19. TCRdb keeps only in-frame clones here, not all; method: immunoSEQ multiplex PCR. The table has 150,000 to 200,000 clones, under 90% seen once. Source material: peripheral blood. These receptors were collected from a man aged 25 to 40 with active or convalescent COVID-19.

The gene calls are TRBV7-3 and TRBJ1-2; TRBD1 agrees at 10 bases. CDR3 length: 16 amino acids. Trimming removed 6 bases from V and 4 bases from J; junction bases left unmatched: 11. The germline gives CDR1 SGHTA, CDR2 FQGTGA. CDR3: CASSSGTGVGAYGYTF. Written as DNA, the CDR3 is TGTGCCAGCAGTTCCGGGACAGGGGTGGGGGCCTATGGCTACACCTTC.

The chain couples TRBV28 to TRBJ1-2; no definite D call. Germline V lookup: CDR1 MDHEN, CDR2 SYDVKM. This CDR3 contains 17 residues. V lost 2 bases to trimming and J lost 4 bases, with 20 bases between them. The CDR3, as DNA: TGTGCCAGCAGTTTAGAGGGCTCTGGTCTAGTAAGCTATGGCTACACCTTC. Protein product: CASSLEGSGLVSYGYTF.

This clone has more than one count but fewer than ten. This rearrangement joins TRBV28 to TRBJ1-1; 9 bases agree with TRBD1. From germline, CDR1 is MDHEN and CDR2 SYDVKM. CDR3 size: 17 residues. J lost 0 bases, V lost 1 base, and 6 bases had no gene match. CDR3 protein: CASSLSGQGPMNTEAFF. The CDR3 DNA reads as TGTGCCAGCAGTTTATCGGGACAGGGACCCATGAACACTGAAGCTTTCTTT.